This T cell receptor (beta chain) was recorded in a study of blood T cell repertoires in COVID-19. CDR1 and CDR2 from the germline V gene are KGHDR and SFDVKD. This CDR3 is 13 amino acids long. V was clipped by 3 bases and J by 1 base, with 6 bases between them. Produced via immunoSEQ multiplex PCR; TCRdb's table is partial and in-frame only. The sample includes approximately 340,000 clones, around 82% of them seen just once. J is TRBJ2-7 and V is TRBV24-1; no definite D call. This receptor was obtained from a man aged 30 to 39 with active or convalescent COVID-19. The specimen sequenced was peripheral blood. The CDR3 spells CATSDDGSYEQYF. Written as DNA, the CDR3 is TGTGCCACCAGTGATGACGGGTCCTACGAGCAGTACTTC.